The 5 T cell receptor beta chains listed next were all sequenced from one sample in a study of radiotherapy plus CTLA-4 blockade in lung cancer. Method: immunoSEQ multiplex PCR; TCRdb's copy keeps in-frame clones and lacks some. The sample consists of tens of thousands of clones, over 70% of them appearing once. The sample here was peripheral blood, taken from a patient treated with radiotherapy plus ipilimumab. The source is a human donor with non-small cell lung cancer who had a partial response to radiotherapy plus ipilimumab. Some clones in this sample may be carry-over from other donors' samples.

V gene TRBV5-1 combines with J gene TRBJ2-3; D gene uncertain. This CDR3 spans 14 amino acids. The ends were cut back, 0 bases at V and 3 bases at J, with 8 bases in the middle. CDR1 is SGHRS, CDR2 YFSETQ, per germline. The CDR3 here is CASSLGAITDTQYF. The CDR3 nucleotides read TGCGCCAGCAGCTTGGGGGCGATAACAGATACGCAGTATTTT.

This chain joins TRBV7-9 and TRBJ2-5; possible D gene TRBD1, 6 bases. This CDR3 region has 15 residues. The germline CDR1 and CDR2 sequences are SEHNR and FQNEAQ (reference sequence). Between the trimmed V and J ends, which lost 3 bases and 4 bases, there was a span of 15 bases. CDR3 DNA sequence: TGTGCCAGCAGCTTGAGAGGGGGTGCAGGAGAGACCCAGTACTTC. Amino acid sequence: CASSLRGGAGETQYF.

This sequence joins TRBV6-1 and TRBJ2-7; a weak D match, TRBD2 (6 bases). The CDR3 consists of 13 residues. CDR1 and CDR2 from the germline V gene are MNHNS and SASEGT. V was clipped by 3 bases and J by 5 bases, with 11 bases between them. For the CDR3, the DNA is TGTGCCAGCAGTGAGACTAGTTGGAACGAGCAGTACTTC. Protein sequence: CASSETSWNEQYF.

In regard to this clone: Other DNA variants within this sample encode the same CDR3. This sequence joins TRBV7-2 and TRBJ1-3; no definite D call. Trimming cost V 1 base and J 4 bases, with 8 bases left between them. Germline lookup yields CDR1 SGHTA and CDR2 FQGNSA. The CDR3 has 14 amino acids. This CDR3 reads CASSLGQVGNTIYF. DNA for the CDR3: TGTGCCAGCAGCTTAGGCCAGGTCGGAAACACCATATATTTT.

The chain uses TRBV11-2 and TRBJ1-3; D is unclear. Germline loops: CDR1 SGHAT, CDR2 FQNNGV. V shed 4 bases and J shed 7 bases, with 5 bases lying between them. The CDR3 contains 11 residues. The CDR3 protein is CASSSGNTIYF. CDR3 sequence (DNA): TGTGCCAGCAGCTCCGGGAACACCATATATTTT.